These T cell receptor beta chains were read from a single sample in a study of regulatory T cells in long-lasting Graves disease. MiXCR was run by TCRdb on the multiplex PCR reads, yielding one entry per CDR3 protein. Of 240,000 or so distinct CDR3 sequences detected, about 19% appear once; the ten largest clones hold about 14%. The input for sequencing was peripheral blood mononuclear cells (PBMCs), taken at new diagnosis, from a patient treated with antithyroid drugs. These receptors were collected from a female donor with Graves disease. CDR3s include the opening cysteine and the closing phenylalanine or tryptophan. The D gene is left open where the match is weak. Part of the rows lack a size; the others show once, few, many or a class for expanded clones.

cdr3_aa: CASSQETGGSYEQYF
cdr3_nt: TGCGCCAGCAGCCAAGAGACAGGGGGCTCCTACGAGCAGTACTTC
d_call: TRBD1
v_call: TRBV4-3
j_call: TRBJ2-7
clone_size: .

cdr3_aa: CSAHGRGTGWSAEKLFF
cdr3_nt: TGCAGTGCCCACGGTCGCGGGACAGGGTGGTCCGCGGAAAAACTGTTTTTT
d_call: TRBD1
v_call: TRBV20-1
j_call: TRBJ1-4
clone_size: .

cdr3_aa: CASSLGQGTTEAFF
cdr3_nt: TGTGCCAGCAGCCTTGGACAGGGGACCACTGAAGCTTTCTTT
d_call: TRBD1
v_call: TRBV7-9
j_call: TRBJ1-1
clone_size: many

cdr3_aa: CASSDGRISTDTQYF
cdr3_nt: TGTGCCAGCAGCGACGGACGGATTAGCACAGATACGCAGTATTTT
d_call: .
v_call: TRBV7-9
j_call: TRBJ2-3
clone_size: many

cdr3_aa: CASRAPRNYEQYF
cdr3_nt: TGCGCCAGCCGGGCCCCAAGGAACTACGAGCAGTACTTC
d_call: .
v_call: TRBV10-2
j_call: TRBJ2-7
clone_size: many

cdr3_aa: CASSSGLAGSVPGELFF
cdr3_nt: TGTGCCAGCAGCTCGGGACTAGCGGGGTCTGTACCGGGGGAGCTGTTTTTT
d_call: TRBD2
v_call: TRBV5-1
j_call: TRBJ2-2
clone_size: many

cdr3_aa: CASRDRGRNEKLFF
cdr3_nt: TGTGCCAGTAGGGACAGGGGGAGAAATGAAAAACTGTTTTTT
d_call: TRBD1
v_call: TRBV19
j_call: TRBJ1-4
clone_size: few

cdr3_aa: CASSPGTGSNQPQHF
cdr3_nt: TGTGCCAGCAGCCCCGGGACAGGTAGCAATCAGCCCCAGCATTTT
d_call: TRBD1
v_call: TRBV5-8
j_call: TRBJ1-5
clone_size: few

cdr3_aa: CASRTNTGFEQYF
cdr3_nt: TGTGCCAGCAGAACCAACACGGGCTTTGAGCAGTACTTC
d_call: .
v_call: TRBV6-1
j_call: TRBJ2-7
clone_size: few

cdr3_aa: CSADRGTSTIYF
cdr3_nt: TGCAGTGCGGACAGGGGAACTAGCACCATATATTTT
d_call: TRBD1
v_call: TRBV20-1
j_call: TRBJ1-3
clone_size: many

cdr3_aa: CASSFRQGLDSPLHF
cdr3_nt: TGCGCCAGCAGCTTCCGACAGGGGCTGGATTCACCCCTCCACTTT
d_call: TRBD1
v_call: TRBV5-1
j_call: TRBJ1-6
clone_size: .

cdr3_aa: CASSRTSVGGGEQFF
cdr3_nt: TGTGCCAGCAGCCGGACTAGCGTAGGCGGGGGTGAGCAGTTCTTC
d_call: TRBD2
v_call: TRBV7-8
j_call: TRBJ2-1
clone_size: many

cdr3_aa: CVSSPQGQETQYF
cdr3_nt: TGTGTCAGCAGTCCACAGGGTCAAGAGACCCAGTACTTC
d_call: .
v_call: TRBV6-1
j_call: TRBJ2-5
clone_size: few

cdr3_aa: CASSPWGRPYEQYF
cdr3_nt: TGTGCCAGCAGCCCCTGGGGGAGGCCCTACGAGCAGTACTTC
d_call: .
v_call: TRBV5-8
j_call: TRBJ2-7
clone_size: many

cdr3_aa: CASSYSRGGDYEQYF
cdr3_nt: TGTGCCAGCAGTTACTCGAGAGGAGGAGACTACGAGCAGTACTTC
d_call: .
v_call: TRBV6-2/TRBV6-3
j_call: TRBJ2-7
clone_size: few

cdr3_aa: CASSEYKGVNEQFF
cdr3_nt: TGTGCCAGCAGTGAATATAAGGGCGTCAATGAGCAGTTCTTC
d_call: .
v_call: TRBV25-1
j_call: TRBJ2-1
clone_size: few

cdr3_aa: CASSSWAGAGELFF
cdr3_nt: TGTGCCAGCAGCTCGTGGGCGGGAGCCGGGGAGCTGTTTTTT
d_call: TRBD2
v_call: TRBV7-2
j_call: TRBJ2-2
clone_size: many

cdr3_aa: CASSLAFVGRTNEQFF
cdr3_nt: TGTGCCAGCAGCTTAGCATTTGTTGGCAGGACCAATGAGCAGTTCTTC
d_call: .
v_call: TRBV11-2
j_call: TRBJ2-1
clone_size: many

cdr3_aa: CASSQVKGGFSDEQFF
cdr3_nt: TGCGCCAGCAGCCAAGTAAAGGGAGGGTTCAGCGATGAGCAGTTCTTC
d_call: TRBD2
v_call: TRBV4-1
j_call: TRBJ2-1
clone_size: .

cdr3_aa: CASTLGTSGLVGDEQFF
cdr3_nt: TGCGCCAGCACCTTGGGGACTAGCGGCCTCGTCGGGGATGAGCAGTTCTTC
d_call: TRBD2
v_call: TRBV5-1
j_call: TRBJ2-1
clone_size: many

cdr3_aa: CSARDSRAGSDTQYF
cdr3_nt: TGCAGTGCTAGAGATAGCAGGGCGGGTTCAGATACGCAGTATTTT
d_call: .
v_call: TRBV20-1
j_call: TRBJ2-3
clone_size: .

cdr3_aa: CASRMGLAGHGHEQFF
cdr3_nt: TGTGCCAGTAGAATGGGACTAGCGGGACACGGACATGAGCAGTTCTTC
d_call: TRBD2
v_call: TRBV19
j_call: TRBJ2-1
clone_size: .

cdr3_aa: CASRSGLFRGGNTIYF
cdr3_nt: TGTGCCAGCAGGTCTGGGTTATTTCGGGGTGGAAACACCATATATTTT
d_call: .
v_call: TRBV12-3/TRBV12-4
j_call: TRBJ1-3
clone_size: many

cdr3_aa: CASSEFRGGNQPQHF
cdr3_nt: TGTGCCAGCAGCGAGTTTCGAGGGGGCAATCAGCCCCAGCATTTT
d_call: .
v_call: TRBV7-2
j_call: TRBJ1-5
clone_size: many

cdr3_aa: CSARDVQGTKETQYF
cdr3_nt: TGCAGTGCTAGAGATGTGCAGGGGACTAAAGAGACCCAGTACTTC
d_call: .
v_call: TRBV20-1
j_call: TRBJ2-5
clone_size: many

cdr3_aa: CASSLGTTGSGNTIYF
cdr3_nt: TGTGCCAGCAGTTTAGGGACAACAGGGTCGGGAAACACCATATATTTT
d_call: .
v_call: TRBV12-3/TRBV12-4
j_call: TRBJ1-3
clone_size: .

cdr3_aa: CASSRTGGNSNEQFF
cdr3_nt: TGTGCCAGTAGCCGAACAGGGGGCAATTCCAATGAGCAGTTCTTC
d_call: TRBD1
v_call: TRBV19
j_call: TRBJ2-1
clone_size: few

cdr3_aa: CASRRDRYEKLFF
cdr3_nt: TGTGCCAGCAGGAGGGACAGATATGAAAAACTGTTTTTT
d_call: TRBD1
v_call: TRBV12-3/TRBV12-4
j_call: TRBJ1-4
clone_size: many

cdr3_aa: CASSHNGGAILEQFF
cdr3_nt: TGTGCCAGCAGCCATAACGGGGGGGCAATTCTAGAGCAGTTCTTC
d_call: TRBD2
v_call: TRBV3-1
j_call: TRBJ2-1
clone_size: many

cdr3_aa: CASSTDSRVQETQYF
cdr3_nt: TGCGCCAGCAGCACGGACTCGCGAGTCCAAGAGACCCAGTACTTC
d_call: .
v_call: TRBV5-1
j_call: TRBJ2-5
clone_size: many

cdr3_aa: CASSFGGTRTGELFF
cdr3_nt: TGTGCCAGCAGCTTTGGGGGTACTCGCACCGGGGAGCTGTTTTTT
d_call: .
v_call: TRBV7-9
j_call: TRBJ2-2
clone_size: many

cdr3_aa: CSARVGGASGSRVTDTQYF
cdr3_nt: TGCAGTGCTAGAGTAGGTGGGGCTAGCGGGAGTCGGGTCACAGATACGCAGTATTTT
d_call: TRBD2
v_call: TRBV20-1
j_call: TRBJ2-3
clone_size: many

cdr3_aa: CASRKERGGFSEAFF
cdr3_nt: TGTGCCAGCAGAAAAGAGAGGGGAGGGTTCAGTGAAGCTTTCTTT
d_call: .
v_call: TRBV11-2
j_call: TRBJ1-1
clone_size: many

cdr3_aa: CASSQDGGRRLFF
cdr3_nt: TGCGCCAGCAGCCAAGACGGGGGCAGGAGACTGTTTTTT
d_call: .
v_call: TRBV4-3
j_call: TRBJ1-4
clone_size: .

cdr3_aa: CASSLSSGMGKDNEQFF
cdr3_nt: TGTGCCAGCAGTTTATCTAGCGGGATGGGTAAGGACAATGAGCAGTTCTTC
d_call: TRBD2
v_call: TRBV27
j_call: TRBJ2-1
clone_size: many

cdr3_aa: CSVGTPGRGSGGYTF
cdr3_nt: TGCAGCGTTGGGACGCCGGGGAGGGGATCCGGTGGCTACACCTTC
d_call: .
v_call: TRBV29-1
j_call: TRBJ1-2
clone_size: .

cdr3_aa: CASSLAVDPRGAYEQYF
cdr3_nt: TGTGCCAGCAGCTTAGCGGTTGACCCAAGGGGAGCCTACGAGCAGTACTTC
d_call: .
v_call: TRBV7-6
j_call: TRBJ2-7
clone_size: few

cdr3_aa: CASSEQGSGDTQYF
cdr3_nt: TGTGCCAGCAGTGAACAGGGAAGTGGAGATACGCAGTATTTT
d_call: .
v_call: TRBV10-3
j_call: TRBJ2-3
clone_size: .

cdr3_aa: CASSSYIIGATYNEQFF
cdr3_nt: TGTGCCAGCAGCAGTTATATAATCGGGGCTACCTACAATGAGCAGTTCTTC
d_call: .
v_call: TRBV6-1
j_call: TRBJ2-1
clone_size: many

cdr3_aa: CASSPGTGYNQPQHF
cdr3_nt: TGCGCCAGCAGCCCTGGGACAGGATACAATCAGCCCCAGCATTTT
d_call: TRBD1
v_call: TRBV4-1
j_call: TRBJ1-5
clone_size: .

cdr3_aa: CSATGTPSNTGELFF
cdr3_nt: TGCAGTGCAACCGGGACACCTTCGAACACCGGGGAGCTGTTTTTT
d_call: .
v_call: TRBV20-1
j_call: TRBJ2-2
clone_size: many

cdr3_aa: CASSSGLARDTQYF
cdr3_nt: TGTGCCAGCAGCTCTGGCCTAGCCAGGGATACGCAGTATTTT
d_call: .
v_call: TRBV7-3
j_call: TRBJ2-3
clone_size: many

cdr3_aa: CASSQESLGGNTIYF
cdr3_nt: TGCGCCAGCAGCCAAGAAAGTCTAGGTGGTAACACCATATATTTT
d_call: .
v_call: TRBV4-1
j_call: TRBJ1-3
clone_size: many

cdr3_aa: CASSSKTSGSYEQYF
cdr3_nt: TGTGCCAGCAGCTCCAAAACTAGCGGGAGTTACGAGCAGTACTTC
d_call: TRBD2
v_call: TRBV7-2
j_call: TRBJ2-7
clone_size: many